The following is a TCR beta chain sequence with its context. No antigen is known for it. The data were taken from a study of cytomegalovirus exposure and HLA in healthy donors. On the study more broadly: A later analysis reported the same platform for the 120 validation repertoires and the 666 first-cohort repertoires.

Assay used: immunoSEQ multiplex PCR; TCRdb lists only in-frame clones, some missing. The sample holds about 330,000 clones, about nine tenths seen once. Regarding the study as a whole: Subsequent analysis of the approximately 120 validation repertoires found a tendency for first-cohort TCR clusters to co-occur. Despite most TCR sequences being rare, some public TCRs occurred in many donors.

Sequenced: PBMCs. This clonotype was sampled from a woman in her twenties or thirties in good health and CMV-seropositive.

Written as DNA, the CDR3 is TGTGCCAGCAGCACTCACCGGGACAGGGTTGATGTAACGAGCTCCTACGAGCAGTACTTC. It encodes CASSTHRDRVDVTSSYEQYF. This rearrangement joins TRBV7-6 to TRBJ2-7, with TRBD1 identical over 9 bases. The V gene's germline CDR1 is SGHVS and CDR2 FNYEAQ. This CDR3 spans 20 amino acids. V was pared by 5 bases and J by 0 bases, with 20 bases of the junction left unmatched.